This T cell receptor beta chain is drawn from a study of blood T cell repertoires in COVID-19. Study-level information: Specimens from acute and convalescent COVID-19 originated in the United States, Italy and Spain.

Germline V gives CDR1 SNHLY, CDR2 FYNNEI. V trimming: 5 bases; J trimming: 2 bases; junction bases outside the gene matches: 9. The CDR3 consists of 15 residues. The authors' processing: It was from reference gene primer amplification that nucleated cell counts were estimated. Here immunoSEQ multiplex PCR was the method, and the copy in TCRdb shows in-frame clones only, minus some. V and J calls and clone size come straight from that table; D and trimming were deduced from the DNA. The sample includes 250,000 or so clones, over 75% of them seen just once. The sample was PBMCs or T cells enriched from blood (not recorded which). The chain is built from TRBV2 and TRBJ2-7, with 7 positions matching TRBD1. This clonotype was sampled from a woman in her forties or fifties who had recovered from COVID-19. The CDR3: CASSSPGTVPYEQYF. The CDR3, as DNA: TGTGCCAGCAGTAGCCCCGGGACAGTCCCCTACGAGCAGTACTTC.